This T cell receptor (beta chain) came from a study of blood T cells in healthy people across ages. Overall study results and limits: TCR beta diversity, measured per million T cells, fell in a roughly linear way with age. It was the long-lived donors that had more naive CD4+ cells and higher diversity than aged donors.

From germline, CDR1 is MNHEY and CDR2 SMNVEV (reference sequence). Trimming stripped 7 bases from V and 1 base from J, with 13 bases between. CDR3 length: 14 amino acids. Russia was home to the donors, healthy Caucasian individuals aged about 6 to 90. The authors isolated at least 7 million PBMCs per sample. Using a J-beta primer mix together with a sample-barcoded 5' primer, a second PCR was run for roughly 6 to 11 cycles. TCRdb called the 5' RACE reads again in MiXCR, with one record for every CDR3 protein. The table shows about 750,000 distinct CDR3 sequences, with roughly 50% occurring only once. As concerns this clonotype: The antigen is not known.

The sample comprised blood. This receptor was identified in a man older than 75 in good health. The V gene is TRBV27, the J gene TRBJ1-1; no definite D call. DNA for the CDR3: TGTGCCAGCAATTTCGGGAAGGGGAACACTGAAGCTTTCTTT. Its translation: CASNFGKGNTEAFF.